These 15 T cell receptor beta chains were sequenced from one sample in a study of CDR3 diversity in severe acne. TCRdb analysed the PCR reads with MiXCR anew, one entry per CDR3 protein. The sample yields 84,000 or so distinct CDR3 sequences, about 50% seen once. The sequenced material came from blood. The receptors originated from a male donor in good health, serving as a control.

This clonotype has ten or more counts. The chain combines TRBV18 with TRBJ2-7; TRBD1 aligns across 7 bases. This CDR3 region has 14 residues. Trimming at V came to 2 bases and at J to 1 base, leaving 2 bases not matched to a gene. Germline V gives CDR1 KGHSH, CDR2 LQKENI. The CDR3, as DNA: TGTGCCAGCTCACCAAGGGACAGTTCCTACGAGCAGTACTTC. It yields the protein CASSPRDSSYEQYF.

This chain joins TRBV19 and TRBJ2-2; D remains unclear. The germline gives CDR1 LNHDA, CDR2 SQIVND (reference sequence). Trimming cost V 3 bases and J 6 bases, with 5 bases left between them. The CDR3 length is 12 residues. As DNA, the CDR3 is TGTGCCAGTAGTATCGCCGCCGGGGAGCTGTTTTTT. Amino acid sequence: CASSIAAGELFF.

The chain recombines TRBV29-1 with TRBJ1-1; 10 positions match TRBD1. The J segment lost 2 bases and the V segment lost 4 bases, leaving 4 bases of the junction unmatched. Germline CDR1 is SQVTM and CDR2 is ANQGSEA. This CDR3 spans 14 amino acids. The CDR3 reads CSVGQGASNTEAFF. CDR3 DNA sequence: TGCAGCGTTGGACAGGGGGCTTCCAACACTGAAGCTTTCTTT.

The gene calls are TRBV20-1 and TRBJ2-1; 12 bases agree with TRBD1. V trimming: 6 bases; J trimming: 7 bases; junction bases outside the gene matches: 13. The CDR3 totals 16 residues. Germline loops: CDR1 DFQATT, CDR2 SNEGSKA (reference sequence). The CDR3 here is CSARDRGQGAGNEQFF. CDR3 DNA: TGCAGTGCCAGGGACAGGGGGCAAGGAGCGGGGAATGAGCAGTTCTTC.

This clonotype appeared many times. The chain links TRBV2 to TRBJ1-5, with 7 bases aligning to TRBD1. V shed 6 bases, J shed 7 bases, and the junction held 15 bases outside the gene matches. CDR1 and CDR2 from the germline V gene are SNHLY and FYNNEI. The CDR3 totals 16 residues. Here the CDR3 DNA reads TGTGCCAGCAGCCCGGGACAGCTGCTGGCCGGGCAGCCCCAGCATTTT. Translated: CASSPGQLLAGQPQHF.

This clonotype showed up just once. This chain links TRBV27 with TRBJ2-7, with D possibly being TRBD2 (6 bases). CDR1 is MNHEY and CDR2 is SMNVEV in the germline V gene (reference sequence). Deletions cut 6 bases from V and 0 bases from J, with 18 bases between. The length of the CDR3 is 16 residues. In nucleotides, the CDR3 is TGTGCCAGCAGGACCCTCGGAGGGAAGAGCTCCTACGAGCAGTACTTC. Translating gives CASRTLGGKSSYEQYF.

This chain uses TRBV12-3 or TRBV12-4 with TRBJ1-3; D uncertain. The germline V and J ends were trimmed by 5 bases and 9 bases, with 14 bases remaining between them. The CDR3 is made up of 13 amino acids. This chain's CDR3 is CASSPVPRATIYF. CDR3 nucleotide sequence: TGTGCCAGCAGTCCAGTCCCTAGGGCCACCATATATTTT.

The chain joins TRBV29-1 to TRBJ1-4; D may be TRBD1 (6 bases). The germline V and J ends were trimmed by 4 bases and 0 bases, with 12 bases remaining between them. The germline gives CDR1 SQVTM, CDR2 ANQGSEA. The CDR3 covers 15 residues. The CDR3 region has the DNA TGCAGCGTTGGGGGTGGGGGCACAACTAATGAAAAACTGTTTTTT. Amino acids: CSVGGGGTTNEKLFF.

In this sample, this clonotype turned up once. This chain's CDR3 is CASSQQTKPYEQYF. The CDR3 nucleotides are TGTGCCAGCAGCCAACAGACTAAACCCTACGAGCAGTACTTC. The genes are TRBV7-3 and TRBJ2-7; D perhaps matches TRBD2 (5 bases). CDR1 is SGHTA and CDR2 is FQGTGA in the germline V gene. Between the trimmed V and J ends, which lost 5 bases and 2 bases, there was a span of 13 bases. CDR3 size: 14 residues.

The chain is built from TRBV20-1 and TRBJ2-5; 8 nucleotides agree with TRBD2. The ends lost 5 bases at V and 3 bases at J; junction bases unmatched: 8. Per germline, CDR1 DFQATT and CDR2 SNEGSKA (reference sequence). CDR3 size: 14 residues. CDR3 amino acids: CSAYDSGRKETQYF. DNA for the CDR3: TGCAGTGCTTATGACAGCGGGAGAAAAGAGACCCAGTACTTC.

This clonotype was counted between two and nine times. The genes are TRBV11-2 and TRBJ2-5; 7 nucleotides line up with TRBD2. The V and J ends lost 5 bases and 5 bases, in that order; junction bases with no gene match: 11. This CDR3 contains 15 residues. Germline assignment: CDR1 SGHAT and CDR2 FQNNGV. The CDR3 bases are TGTGCCAGCAGCCATCGGGGAGGGACGTCGGAGACCCAGTACTTC. Amino acids: CASSHRGGTSETQYF.

As to this clonotype: A much larger clone lies a single base off, so this may be a read error. V is TRBV11-2 and J is TRBJ1-2; TRBD1 might be the D (5 bases). The CDR3 covers 15 residues. V was trimmed by 7 bases and J by 5 bases, leaving 20 bases between them. The germline V gene has CDR1 SGHAT and CDR2 FQNNGV. CDR3 protein: CASILAGQVEYGYTF. The CDR3 DNA is TGTGCCAGCATCTTGGCAGGACAAGTTGAATATGGCTACACCTTC.

The chain combines TRBV27 with TRBJ2-2, with D hard to call. V gave up 7 bases and J gave up 7 bases, with 13 bases separating them. The length of the CDR3 is 13 residues. Germline assignment: CDR1 MNHEY and CDR2 SMNVEV (reference sequence). The CDR3 here is CASTPNGGGELFF. The CDR3 region has the DNA TGTGCCAGCACCCCTAACGGTGGCGGGGAGCTGTTTTTT.

The table lists this clonotype with many counts. The chain is built from TRBV5-1 and TRBJ2-3; 7 bases are shared with TRBD1. The V and J ends lost 4 bases and 2 bases, in that order; junction bases with no gene match: 4. The CDR3 has 14 amino acids. Per the germline V gene, CDR1 is SGHRS and CDR2 is YFSETQ. CDR3 bases: TGCGCCAGCAGCGTTACAGGGGCCACAGATACGCAGTATTTT. This translates into CASSVTGATDTQYF.

This clonotype occurred many times. The J gene is TRBJ1-2, the V gene TRBV3-1; no definite D call. CDR3 length: 14 residues. Germline V CDR1 and CDR2: LGHDT, YNNKEL (reference sequence). V was pared by 4 bases and J by 2 bases, with 11 bases between. The CDR3 reads CASSPAASNYGYTF. As DNA, the CDR3 is TGTGCCAGCAGCCCCGCCGCCTCAAACTATGGCTACACCTTC.